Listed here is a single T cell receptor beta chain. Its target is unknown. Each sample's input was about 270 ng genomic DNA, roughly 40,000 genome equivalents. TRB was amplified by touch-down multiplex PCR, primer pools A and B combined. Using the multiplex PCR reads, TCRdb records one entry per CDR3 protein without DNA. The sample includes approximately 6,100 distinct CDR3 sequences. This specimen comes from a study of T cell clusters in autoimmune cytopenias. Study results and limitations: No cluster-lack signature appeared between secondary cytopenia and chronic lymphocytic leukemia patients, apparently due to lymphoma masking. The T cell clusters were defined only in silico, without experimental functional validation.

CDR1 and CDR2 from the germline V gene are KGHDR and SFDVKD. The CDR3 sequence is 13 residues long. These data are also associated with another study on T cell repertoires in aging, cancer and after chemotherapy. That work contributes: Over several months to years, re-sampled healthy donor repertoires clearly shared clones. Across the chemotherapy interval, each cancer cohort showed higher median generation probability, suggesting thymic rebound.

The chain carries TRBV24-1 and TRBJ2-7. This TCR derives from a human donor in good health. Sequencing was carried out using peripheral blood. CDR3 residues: CATSDDLLYEQYF.